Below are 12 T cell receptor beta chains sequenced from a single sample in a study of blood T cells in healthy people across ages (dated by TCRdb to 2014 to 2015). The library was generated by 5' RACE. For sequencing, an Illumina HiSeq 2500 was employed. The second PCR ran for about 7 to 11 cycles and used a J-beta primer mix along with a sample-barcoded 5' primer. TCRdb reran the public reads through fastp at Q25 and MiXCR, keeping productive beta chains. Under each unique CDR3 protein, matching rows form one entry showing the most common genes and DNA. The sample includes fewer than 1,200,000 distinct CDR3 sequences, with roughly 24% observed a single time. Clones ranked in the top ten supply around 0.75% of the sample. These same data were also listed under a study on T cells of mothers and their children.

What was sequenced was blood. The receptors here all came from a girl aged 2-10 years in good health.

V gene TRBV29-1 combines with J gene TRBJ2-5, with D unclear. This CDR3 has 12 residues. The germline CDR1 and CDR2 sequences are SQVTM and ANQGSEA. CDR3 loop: CSLILGGGTQYF. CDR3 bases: TGCAGTTTAATTCTTGGCGGCGGGACCCAGTACTTC.

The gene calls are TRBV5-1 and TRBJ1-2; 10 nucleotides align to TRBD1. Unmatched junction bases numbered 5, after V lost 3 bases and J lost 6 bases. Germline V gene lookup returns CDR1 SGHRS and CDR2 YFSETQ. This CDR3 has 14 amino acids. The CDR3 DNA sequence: TGCGCCAGCAGCTGGGGACAGGGGATTGATGGCTACACCTTC. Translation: CASSWGQGIDGYTF.

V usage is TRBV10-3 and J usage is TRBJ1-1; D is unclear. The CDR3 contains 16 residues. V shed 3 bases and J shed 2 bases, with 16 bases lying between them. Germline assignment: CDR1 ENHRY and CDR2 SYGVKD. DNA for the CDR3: TGTGCCATCAGTGATTTATTCGAGTTCGGAAACACTGAAGCTTTCTTT. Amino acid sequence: CAISDLFEFGNTEAFF.

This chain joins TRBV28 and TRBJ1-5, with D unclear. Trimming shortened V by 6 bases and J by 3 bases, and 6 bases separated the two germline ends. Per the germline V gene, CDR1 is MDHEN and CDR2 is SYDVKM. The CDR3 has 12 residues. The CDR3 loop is CASRRDNQPQHF. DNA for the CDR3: TGTGCCAGCAGACGGGACAATCAGCCCCAGCATTTT.

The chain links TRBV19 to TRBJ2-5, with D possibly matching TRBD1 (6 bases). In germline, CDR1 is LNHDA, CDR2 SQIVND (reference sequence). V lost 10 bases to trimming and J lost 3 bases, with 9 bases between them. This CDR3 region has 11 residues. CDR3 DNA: TGTGCCACAAGGACAGAAGAGACCCAGTACTTC. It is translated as CATRTEETQYF.

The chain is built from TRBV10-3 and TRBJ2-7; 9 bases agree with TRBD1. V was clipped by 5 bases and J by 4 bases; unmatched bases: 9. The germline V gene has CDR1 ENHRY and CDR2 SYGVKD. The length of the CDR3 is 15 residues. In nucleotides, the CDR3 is TGTGCCATCAGTCCGTCGGGACAGGGAAAATACGAGCAGTACTTC. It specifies CAISPSGQGKYEQYF.

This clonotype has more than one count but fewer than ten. The CDR3 protein is CATRGAGEETQYF. The DNA of the CDR3 is TGTGCCACCAGAGGTGCGGGGGAAGAGACCCAGTACTTC. This rearrangement joins TRBV24-1 to TRBJ2-5; the match to TRBD2 covers 7 bases. The CDR3 runs 13 residues. Germline lookup yields CDR1 KGHDR and CDR2 SFDVKD. The V gene end was trimmed by 7 bases and the J gene end by 3 bases; junction bases not matched to a gene: 4.

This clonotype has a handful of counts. The CDR3 loop is CASSLGDEYNEQFF. As DNA, the CDR3 is TGCGCCAGCAGCTTGGGGGACGAGTACAATGAGCAGTTCTTC. The gene calls are TRBV5-1 and TRBJ2-1; perhaps D is TRBD1 or TRBD2 (5 bases each). Germline CDR1 SGHRS, CDR2 YFSETQ. With 0 bases removed from V and 4 bases from J, the gap between germline ends came to 8 bases. The CDR3 is 14 residues long.

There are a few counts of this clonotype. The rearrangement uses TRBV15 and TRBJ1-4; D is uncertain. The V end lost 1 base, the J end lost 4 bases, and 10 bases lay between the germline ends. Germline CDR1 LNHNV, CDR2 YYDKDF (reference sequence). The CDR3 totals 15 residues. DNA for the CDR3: TGTGCCACCAGCAGAGTTCGGCAGTATAATGAAAAACTGTTTTTT. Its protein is CATSRVRQYNEKLFF.

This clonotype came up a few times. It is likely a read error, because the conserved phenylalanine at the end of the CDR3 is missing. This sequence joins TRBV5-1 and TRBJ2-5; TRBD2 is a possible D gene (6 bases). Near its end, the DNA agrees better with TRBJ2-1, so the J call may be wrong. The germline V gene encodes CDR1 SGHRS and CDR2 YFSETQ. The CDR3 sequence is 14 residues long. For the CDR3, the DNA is TGCGCCACCAGAACCCAGACTAGTTCTGATGAGCAGTTCCTC. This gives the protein CATRTQTSSDEQFL.

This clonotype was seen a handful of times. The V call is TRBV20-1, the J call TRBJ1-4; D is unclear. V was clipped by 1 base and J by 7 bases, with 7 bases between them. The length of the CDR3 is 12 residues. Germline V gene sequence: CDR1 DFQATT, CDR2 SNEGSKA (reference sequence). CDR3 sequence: CSARVGFEKLFF. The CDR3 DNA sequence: TGCAGTGCTAGAGTCGGATTTGAAAAACTGTTTTTT.

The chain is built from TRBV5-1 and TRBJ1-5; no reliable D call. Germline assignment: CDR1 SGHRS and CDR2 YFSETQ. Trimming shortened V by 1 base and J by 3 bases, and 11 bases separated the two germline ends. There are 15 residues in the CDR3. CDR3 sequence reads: CASSLSPGSNQPQHF. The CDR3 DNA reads TGCGCCAGCAGCTTGTCACCAGGATCCAATCAGCCCCAGCATTTT.